This is a list of T cell receptor beta chains from one sample in a study of T cell repertoires in aging, cancer and after chemotherapy. MiXCR was run by TCRdb on the multiplex PCR reads, yielding one entry per CDR3 protein. The sample carries about 8,700 distinct CDR3 sequences, more than 50% recorded once. Sequenced material: blood. These receptors were collected from a human donor in good health. The CDR3 runs from the conserved cysteine through the conserved F or W. A D gene is named only where the DNA matches it firmly. For some rows the clone size is stated as once, few or many, or as a class when expanded; others skip it.

V gene	D gene	clone size	CDR3 length	J gene	CDR3 protein	CDR3 DNA
TRBV6-5	NA	NA	14	TRBJ2-2	CASSGPGHTGELFF	TGTGCCAGCAGCGGGCCGGGACACACCGGGGAGCTGTTTTTT
TRBV15	NA	once	20	TRBJ2-1	CATSRVRGIDGQRRYNEQFF	TGTGCCACCAGCAGAGTAAGGGGAATTGATGGCCAGCGTAGATACAATGAGCAGTTCTTC
TRBV19	NA	NA	16	TRBJ1-3	CASSMTGSPSGNTIYF	TGTGCCAGTAGTATGACAGGCTCTCCTTCTGGAAACACCATATATTTT
TRBV5-6	NA	NA	16	TRBJ1-1	CASSLAWGYMNTEAFF	TGTGCCAGCAGCTTGGCCTGGGGGTACATGAACACTGAAGCTTTCTTT
TRBV19	NA	NA	15	TRBJ1-6	CASSEDGTPNSPLHF	TGTGCCAGTAGTGAAGACGGGACGCCGAATTCACCCCTCCACTTT
TRBV29-1	NA	few	13	TRBJ1-1	CSVAGGVDTEAFF	TGCAGCGTTGCGGGGGGAGTGGACACTGAAGCTTTCTTT
TRBV19	TRBD2	few	16	TRBJ2-7	CASSMALAGGPEEQYF	TGTGCCAGTAGTATGGCACTAGCGGGGGGGCCCGAGGAGCAGTACTTC
TRBV29-1	TRBD1	NA	15	TRBJ2-7	CSTWASGQASYEQYF	TGCAGCACTTGGGCGTCGGGACAGGCCTCCTACGAGCAGTACTTC
TRBV15	NA	few	13	TRBJ2-2	CAIWRGDTGELFF	TGTGCCATCTGGAGGGGAGACACCGGGGAGCTGTTTTTT
TRBV29-1	NA	NA	13	TRBJ2-7	CSVELSTTYEQYF	TGCAGCGTTGAGCTGTCCACAACCTACGAGCAGTACTTC
TRBV29-1	NA	few	15	TRBJ1-5	CSVGQGTGSNQPQHF	TGCAGCGTTGGGCAGGGAACAGGGAGCAATCAGCCCCAGCATTTT
TRBV11-1	TRBD2	NA	16	TRBJ2-2	CASSPQRGGYTGELFF	TGTGCCAGCAGCCCGCAGCGGGGGGGTTACACCGGGGAGCTGTTTTTT
TRBV5-6	NA	NA	15	TRBJ2-1	CASSSGLSSYNEQFF	TGTGCCAGCAGCTCCGGACTGAGCTCCTACAATGAGCAGTTCTTC
TRBV6-5	TRBD1	NA	15	TRBJ2-5	CASSLGTGARETQYF	TGTGCCAGCAGCCTAGGAACAGGGGCCCGAGAGACCCAGTACTTC
TRBV20-1	NA	NA	12	TRBJ2-7	CSALLAWDEQYF	TGCAGTGCTCTTCTAGCTTGGGACGAGCAGTACTTC
TRBV6-6	TRBD1	NA	14	TRBJ2-7	CASSADRGSSEQYF	TGTGCCAGCAGTGCCGACAGGGGTTCCTCCGAGCAGTACTTC
TRBV5-6	NA	NA	16	TRBJ2-2	CASSLGTVGLNGELFF	TGTGCCAGCAGCTTGGGGACAGTAGGGTTGAACGGGGAGCTGTTTTTT
TRBV27	NA	NA	17	TRBJ2-2	CASSLELGGVSTGELFF	TGTGCCAGCAGTTTAGAGCTCGGGGGCGTCTCTACCGGGGAGCTGTTTTTT
TRBV15	NA	few	13	TRBJ2-5	CATSRDREETQYF	TGTGCCACCAGCAGAGATCGAGAAGAGACCCAGTACTTC
TRBV29-1	NA	NA	12	TRBJ2-1	CSASRDLGEQFF	TGCAGCGCGTCCCGGGACCTGGGCGAGCAGTTCTTC